This entry lists 9 T cell receptor beta chains sequenced from one sample in a study of technical replicates of blood from a handful of donors. This table comes from immunoSEQ multiplex PCR, and its TCRdb copy is limited to in-frame clones, with some not included. The sample holds fewer than 85,000 clones, around 94% seen once. Sequenced input: T cells isolated from PBMCs. The source of these receptors is a human donor in good health.

The chain links TRBV25-1 to TRBJ2-7; no definite D call. Per the germline V gene, CDR1 is MGHDK and CDR2 is SYGVNS. The CDR3 contains 14 residues. Between the trimmed V and J ends, which lost 4 bases and 1 base, there was a span of 11 bases. For the CDR3, the DNA is TGTGCCAGCAGTGGACACCCACTTTCCTACGAGCAGTACTTC. Amino acids: CASSGHPLSYEQYF.

This chain links TRBV29-1 with TRBJ1-2; 10 nucleotides match TRBD1. There are 17 residues in the CDR3. V shed 0 bases, J shed 4 bases, and the junction held 11 bases outside the gene matches. The germline CDR1 and CDR2 sequences are SQVTM and ANQGSEA. CDR3 coding DNA: TGCAGCGTTGAAGATTTACAAGTGAGGACAGGGGGCTATGGCTACACCTTC. Encoded protein: CSVEDLQVRTGGYGYTF.

The chain is built from TRBV9 and TRBJ2-3, with D hard to call. The germline V and J ends were trimmed by 4 bases and 0 bases, with 12 bases remaining between them. Germline V CDR1 and CDR2: SGDLS, YYNGEE. The CDR3 length is 15 residues. The CDR3 sequence: CASSPRSLSTDTQYF. CDR3 coding DNA: TGTGCCAGCAGCCCCCGGTCCCTGAGCACAGATACGCAGTATTTT.

This chain uses TRBV5-1 with TRBJ2-3; D is undetermined. The CDR3 runs to 15 residues. The germline V gene has CDR1 SGHRS and CDR2 YFSETQ. The ends were cut back, 0 bases at V and 2 bases at J, with 10 bases in the middle. CDR3: CASSLVALVTDTQYF. Written as DNA, the CDR3 is TGCGCCAGCAGCTTGGTTGCTCTAGTCACAGATACGCAGTATTTT.

V usage is TRBV6-5 and J usage is TRBJ1-2; D is unresolved. The CDR3 loop spans 15 amino acids. Trimming took 5 bases from V and 4 from J, leaving 17 bases between them. Germline CDR1 is MNHEY and CDR2 is SVGAGI. CDR3 in DNA: TGTGCCAGCAGTACCCCGAGGGAGCCCTTCTATGGCTACACCTTC. Translated, it gives CASSTPREPFYGYTF.

The chain is built from TRBV19 and TRBJ2-3; 11 nucleotides align to TRBD2. Germline trimming cut 5 bases from V and 5 bases from J; bases unmatched to any gene: 9. This CDR3 has 16 amino acids. The germline V gene encodes CDR1 LNHDA and CDR2 SQIVND (reference sequence). DNA for the CDR3: TGTGCCAGTAGTTTCAAACTAGCGGGAGTGGGAGATACGCAGTATTTT. It yields the protein CASSFKLAGVGDTQYF. Full variable domain (rest looked up from reference TRBV19 and TRBJ2-3): DGGITQSPKYLFRKEGQNVTLSCEQNLNHDAMYWYRQDPGQGLRLIYYSQIVNDFQKGDIAEGYSVSREKKESFPLTVTSAQKNPTAFYLCASSFKLAGVGDTQYFGPGTRLTVL.

This chain links TRBV27 with TRBJ2-7; 8 bases line up with TRBD2. Germline V gene sequence: CDR1 MNHEY, CDR2 SMNVEV (reference sequence). After removal of 8 bases from V and 1 base from J, the junction contained 10 bases not matched to a gene. The CDR3 consists of 15 residues. CDR3: CASYGTAGGSYEQYF. The CDR3 coding sequence is TGTGCCAGCTACGGGACGGCGGGAGGTTCCTACGAGCAGTACTTC.

This clone was counted a single time. The chain links TRBV5-6 to TRBJ1-2; TRBD1 might be the D (5 bases). V lost 5 bases and J lost 0, with 14 bases in between. The germline V gene has CDR1 SGHDT and CDR2 YYEEEE. This CDR3 contains 15 residues. CDR3 coding DNA: TGTGCCAGCAGGGCCACAGGATTCTCTAACTATGGCTACACCTTC. Translated: CASRATGFSNYGYTF. The full variable domain, with the rest looked up from reference TRBV5-6 and TRBJ1-2, is DAGVTQSPTHLIKTRGQQVTLRCSPKSGHDTVSWYQQALGQGPQFIFQYYEEEERQRGNFPDRFSGHQFPNYSSELNVNALLLGDSALYLCASRATGFSNYGYTFGSGTRLTVV.

This clone was observed a single time. The chain couples TRBV19 to TRBJ2-5, with a tentative D call TRBD1 (5 bases). Deletions cut 5 bases from V and 4 bases from J, with 11 bases between. The germline gives CDR1 LNHDA, CDR2 SQIVND (reference sequence). The CDR3 totals 13 residues. The CDR3 is CASSETASETQYF. In DNA, the CDR3 is TGTGCCAGTAGTGAGACAGCGTCAGAGACCCAGTACTTC.